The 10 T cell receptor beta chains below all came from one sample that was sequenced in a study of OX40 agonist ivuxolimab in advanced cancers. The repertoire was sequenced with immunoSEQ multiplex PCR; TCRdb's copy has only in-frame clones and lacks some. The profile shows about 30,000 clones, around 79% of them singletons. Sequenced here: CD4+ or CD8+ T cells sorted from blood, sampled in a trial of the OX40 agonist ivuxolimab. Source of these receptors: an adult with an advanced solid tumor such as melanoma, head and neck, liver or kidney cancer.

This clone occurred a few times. CDR3 sequence (DNA): TGTGCCAGCAGTTCAGAGGGGGCAGCCTACACCGGGGAGCTGTTTTTT. Translating it yields CASSSEGAAYTGELFF. This sequence joins TRBV28 and TRBJ2-2; 7 bases align to TRBD1. V gave up 4 bases and J gave up 3 bases; unmatched junction bases: 8. This CDR3 has 16 amino acids. Germline V gives CDR1 MDHEN, CDR2 SYDVKM.

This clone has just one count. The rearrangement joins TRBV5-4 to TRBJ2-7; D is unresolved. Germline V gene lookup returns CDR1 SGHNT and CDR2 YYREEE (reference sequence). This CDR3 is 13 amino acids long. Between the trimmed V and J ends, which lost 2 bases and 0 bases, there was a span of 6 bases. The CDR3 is CASSFFASYEQYF. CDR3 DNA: TGTGCCAGCAGCTTTTTTGCCTCCTACGAGCAGTACTTC.

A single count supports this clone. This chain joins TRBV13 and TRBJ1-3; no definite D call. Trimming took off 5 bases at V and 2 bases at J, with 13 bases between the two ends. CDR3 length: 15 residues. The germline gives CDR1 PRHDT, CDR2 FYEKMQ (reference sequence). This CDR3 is CASSPPGGTGNTIYF. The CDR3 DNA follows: TGTGCCAGCAGCCCTCCCGGAGGGACTGGAAACACCATATATTTT. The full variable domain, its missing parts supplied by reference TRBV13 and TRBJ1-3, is AAGVIQSPRHLIKEKRETATLKCYPIPRHDTVYWYQQGPGQDPQFLISFYEKMQSDKGSIPDRFSAQQFSDYHSELNMSSLELGDSALYFCASSPPGGTGNTIYFGEGSWLTVV.

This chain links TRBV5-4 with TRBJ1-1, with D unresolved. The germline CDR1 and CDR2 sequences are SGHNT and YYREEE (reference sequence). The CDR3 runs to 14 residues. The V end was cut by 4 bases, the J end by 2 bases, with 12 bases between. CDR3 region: CASSPREPNTEAFF. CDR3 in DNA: TGTGCCAGCAGCCCCAGAGAGCCCAACACTGAAGCTTTCTTT.

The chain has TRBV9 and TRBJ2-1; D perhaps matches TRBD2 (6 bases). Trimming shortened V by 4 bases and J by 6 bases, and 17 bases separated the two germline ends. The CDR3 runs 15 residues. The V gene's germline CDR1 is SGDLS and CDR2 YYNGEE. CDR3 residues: CASSTWTGVSNEQFF. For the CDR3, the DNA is TGTGCCAGCAGCACATGGACGGGGGTCTCCAATGAGCAGTTCTTC.

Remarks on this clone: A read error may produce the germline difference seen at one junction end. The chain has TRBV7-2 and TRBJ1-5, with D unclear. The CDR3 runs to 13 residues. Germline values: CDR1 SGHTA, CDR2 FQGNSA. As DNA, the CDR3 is TGTGCCAGCAGCTTCGAGGGCGGCAGGATAATCAATTTT. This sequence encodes CASSFEGGRIINF.

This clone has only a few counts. The CDR3 DNA follows: TGTGCCAGCAGTCTGGGGATCTCAGGGTTCACTGAAGCTTTCTTT. This translates into CASSLGISGFTEAFF. This chain joins TRBV27 and TRBJ1-1, with D possibly matching TRBD1 (5 bases). Germline V lookup: CDR1 MNHEY, CDR2 SMNVEV (reference sequence). V lost 5 bases and J lost 4, with 17 bases in between. This CDR3 comprises 15 residues.

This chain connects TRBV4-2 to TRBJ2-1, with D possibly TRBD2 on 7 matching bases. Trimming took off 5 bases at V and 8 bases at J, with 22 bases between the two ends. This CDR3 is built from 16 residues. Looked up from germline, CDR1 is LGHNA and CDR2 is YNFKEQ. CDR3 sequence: CASSSPGGGGVHEQFF. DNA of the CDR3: TGTGCCAGCAGCTCCCCTGGAGGGGGAGGGGTACATGAGCAGTTCTTC.

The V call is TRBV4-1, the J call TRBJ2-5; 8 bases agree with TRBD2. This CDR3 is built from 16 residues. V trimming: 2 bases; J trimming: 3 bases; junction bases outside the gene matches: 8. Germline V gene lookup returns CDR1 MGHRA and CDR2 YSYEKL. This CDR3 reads CASSQRGSGGEETQYF. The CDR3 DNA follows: TGCGCCAGCAGCCAAAGGGGCAGCGGGGGCGAAGAGACCCAGTACTTC.

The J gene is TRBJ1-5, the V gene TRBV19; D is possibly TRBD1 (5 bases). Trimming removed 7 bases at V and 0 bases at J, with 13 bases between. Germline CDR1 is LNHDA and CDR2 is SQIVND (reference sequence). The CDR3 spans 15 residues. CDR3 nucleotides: TGTGCCAGTAATTTGGGGGGGAGTAGCAATCAGCCCCAGCATTTT. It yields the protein CASNLGGSSNQPQHF.